These 32 T cell receptor beta chains were sequenced from one sample in a study of T-cell reconstitution after alpha-beta-depleted transplantation in children. Unique molecular identifiers featured in how the TCRbeta library was prepared. MiXCR was run by TCRdb on the PCR reads, yielding one entry per CDR3 protein. Here the sample spans almost 500,000 distinct CDR3 sequences, 10% to 13% being singletons. Sequencing was performed on PBMCs, taken before TCRalphabeta/CD19-depleted stem cell transplant. These receptors were obtained from a child younger than 10 with inherited bone marrow failure, due to receive a stem cell transplant.

This sequence joins TRBV30 and TRBJ1-1; D is unclear. Trimming stripped 2 bases from V and 0 bases from J, with 7 bases between. CDR3 size: 13 residues. CDR1 is GTSNPN, CDR2 SVGIG, per germline (reference sequence). The CDR3 bases are TGTGCCTGGAGTCCAGGCCTGAACACTGAAGCTTTCTTT. As protein: CAWSPGLNTEAFF. Full variable domain (rest looked up from reference TRBV30 and TRBJ1-1): SQTIHQWPATLVQPVGSPLSLECTVEGTSNPNLYWYRQAAGRGLQLLFYSVGIGQISSEVPQNLSASRPQDRQFILSSKKLLLSDSGFYLCAWSPGLNTEAFFGQGTRLTVV.

There are many counts of this clonotype. V is TRBV4-3 and J is TRBJ2-1, with a possible D match to TRBD2 (6 bases). Germline-derived CDR1 and CDR2 are LGHNA and YSLEER. The CDR3 is made up of 17 amino acids. Trimming removed 0 bases from V and 5 bases from J, with 17 bases in between. DNA of the CDR3: TGCGCCAGCAGCCAAGATAGGCGGAGCGGGCCACACAATGAGCAGTTCTTC. This translates into CASSQDRRSGPHNEQFF.

This clonotype was recorded at least ten times. The chain combines TRBV12-3 or TRBV12-4 with TRBJ2-3; no clear D gene. The V and J ends lost 0 bases and 7 bases respectively, with 8 bases between them. The CDR3 is 13 residues long. CDR3 nucleotide sequence: TGTGCCAGCAGTTTAGCCCAGCCAAATACGCAGTATTTT. As protein: CASSLAQPNTQYF.

This clonotype showed up many times. This chain joins TRBV29-1 and TRBJ2-7, with D hard to call. Germline-derived CDR1 and CDR2 are SQVTM and ANQGSEA. The CDR3 spans 12 residues. Trimming pared 0 bases from V and 7 bases from J, leaving 10 bases between. The CDR3 DNA follows: TGCAGCGTTGAAGACCTGCTGGGTGAGCAGTACTTC. This gives the protein CSVEDLLGEQYF.

This clonotype occurred a few times. The V and J genes are TRBV28 and TRBJ2-3; 8 bases agree with TRBD1. This CDR3 has 14 amino acids. Germline assignment: CDR1 MDHEN and CDR2 SYDVKM. The junction had 3 bases not matched to a gene; V was cut back by 5 bases and J by 2 bases. CDR3 sequence (DNA): TGTGCCAGCAGTAAGACAGGGGACACAGATACGCAGTATTTT. Protein: CASSKTGDTDTQYF.

In its sample, this clonotype was seen a few times. This chain joins TRBV27 and TRBJ2-2; tentatively, D is TRBD1 (5 bases). Germline V gene data show CDR1 as MNHEY and CDR2 as SMNVEV (reference sequence). The CDR3 has 15 amino acids. Trimming pared 2 bases from V and 6 bases from J, leaving 13 bases between. The CDR3 DNA sequence: TGTGCCAGCAGTTTACAGGGATCGTACGCCGGGGAGCTGTTTTTT. Residues: CASSLQGSYAGELFF.

This clonotype was counted ten times or more. The V call is TRBV5-1, the J call TRBJ1-4; D is ambiguous. The V end was cut by 0 bases, the J end by 8 bases, with 11 bases between. Germline CDR1 SGHRS, CDR2 YFSETQ. This CDR3 has 14 residues. The CDR3: CASSLDGYSEKLFF. CDR3 sequence (DNA): TGCGCCAGCAGCTTGGACGGATACTCGGAAAAACTGTTTTTT. Looking up the rest from reference TRBV5-1 and TRBJ1-4 gives the full variable domain: KAGVTQTPRYLIKTRGQQVTLSCSPISGHRSVSWYQQTPGQGLQFLFEYFSETQRNKGNFPGRFSGRQFSNSRSEMNVSTLELGDSALYLCASSLDGYSEKLFFGSGTQLSVL.

With respect to this clonotype: A single base separates this from a much larger clone, so it may be a read error. As DNA, the CDR3 is TGCAGCTCTACAACTAGCGGGATCTACAATGTGCAGTTCTTC. Translated: CSSTTSGIYNVQFF. This rearrangement joins TRBV29-1 to TRBJ2-1; the match to TRBD2 covers 10 bases. The CDR3 contains 14 residues. CDR1 and CDR2 (germline): SQVTM, ANQGSEA.

This clonotype was picked up a small number of times. V is TRBV30 and J is TRBJ2-4, with D possibly matching TRBD2 (6 bases). Trimming cost V 2 bases and J 0 bases, with 14 bases left between them. The CDR3 is 16 residues long. Looked up from germline, CDR1 is GTSNPN and CDR2 is SVGIG (reference sequence). CDR3 sequence: CAWSPPGGLAKNIQYF. For the CDR3, the DNA is TGTGCCTGGAGTCCTCCTGGGGGACTAGCCAAAAACATTCAGTACTTC.

This clonotype was observed many times. Here the CDR3 reads CASSIDSGGYGYTF. CDR3 DNA: TGTGCCAGTAGTATCGATTCAGGGGGCTATGGCTACACCTTC. The chain joins TRBV19 to TRBJ1-2; 7 nucleotides line up with TRBD1. This CDR3 has 14 amino acids. The V gene end was trimmed by 3 bases and the J gene end by 4 bases; junction bases not matched to a gene: 5. Germline CDR1 LNHDA, CDR2 SQIVND (reference sequence).

Note on this clonotype: Since a much larger clone is just one base distant, this may be a read error. For the CDR3, the DNA is TGCGCCAGCAGCCAAGTTGCGGGCACAGATACGCAGTATTTT. Protein: CASSQVAGTDTQYF. The chain couples TRBV4-1 to TRBJ2-3; D gene unclear. V was clipped by 1 base and J by 1 base, with 6 bases between them. CDR1 and CDR2 from the germline V gene are MGHRA and YSYEKL. This CDR3 has 14 amino acids.

This clonotype has a count of ten or more. The V and J genes are TRBV29-1 and TRBJ2-5, with D perhaps given as TRBD1 or TRBD2 (5 bases each). The CDR3 spans 14 residues. Germline V lookup: CDR1 SQVTM, CDR2 ANQGSEA. V lost 0 bases and J 5 bases, leaving 13 bases between the germline ends. The CDR3 region is CSVEEGRGGETQYF. CDR3 DNA: TGCAGCGTTGAAGAGGGACGGGGTGGGGAGACCCAGTACTTC. Full variable domain (outside the CDR3, taken from reference TRBV29-1 and TRBJ2-5): SAVISQKPSRDICQRGTSLTIQCQVDSQVTMMFWYRQQPGQSLTLIATANQGSEATYESGFVIDKFPISRPNLTFSTLTVSNMSPEDSSIYLCSVEEGRGGETQYFGPGTRLLVL.

This clonotype was detected only a few times. The V gene is TRBV11-2, the J gene TRBJ2-1; D remains ambiguous. The germline V gene has CDR1 SGHAT and CDR2 FQNNGV. The V end lost 1 base, the J end lost 6 bases, and 13 bases lay between the germline ends. The CDR3 length is 15 residues. The CDR3 DNA is TGTGCCAGCAGCTTAGTAGCTACAATACCCAATGAGCAGTTCTTC. Encoded protein: CASSLVATIPNEQFF.

The V call is TRBV4-1, the J call TRBJ2-2; D perhaps matches TRBD2 (6 bases). This CDR3 is built from 17 residues. Looked up from germline, CDR1 is MGHRA and CDR2 is YSYEKL. V dropped 0 bases and J dropped 2 bases, with 13 bases sitting between them. The CDR3 loop reads CASSQEWSGSNTGELFF. CDR3 bases: TGCGCCAGCAGCCAAGAATGGTCCGGGAGTAACACCGGGGAGCTGTTTTTT.

This clonotype was counted at least ten times. The gene calls are TRBV5-1 and TRBJ2-3; D is uncertain. Germline loops: CDR1 SGHRS, CDR2 YFSETQ. V lost 6 bases and J 1 base, leaving 18 bases between the germline ends. The CDR3 sequence is 16 residues long. CDR3 in amino acids: CASIWNRARRTDTQYF. The DNA of the CDR3 is TGCGCCAGCATCTGGAACCGAGCGAGACGCACAGATACGCAGTATTTT. The variable domain in full, completed from reference TRBV5-1 and TRBJ2-3, reads KAGVTQTPRYLIKTRGQQVTLSCSPISGHRSVSWYQQTPGQGLQFLFEYFSETQRNKGNFPGRFSGRQFSNSRSEMNVSTLELGDSALYLCASIWNRARRTDTQYFGPGTRLTVL.

This clonotype appeared a few times. The J gene is TRBJ2-3, the V gene TRBV6-5; D may correspond to TRBD1 or TRBD2 (6 bases each). The CDR3 contains 16 residues. Trimming took 1 base from V and 3 from J, leaving 14 bases between them. Per the germline V gene, CDR1 is MNHEY and CDR2 is SVGAGI. The chain's CDR3 is CASSYLGGVGTDTQYF. The CDR3 DNA reads TGTGCCAGCAGTTACTTGGGGGGCGTGGGAACAGATACGCAGTATTTT.

This clonotype was picked up many times. V is TRBV5-1 and J is TRBJ2-3; 7 bases fit TRBD2. Germline loops: CDR1 SGHRS, CDR2 YFSETQ. CDR3 size: 14 residues. J was trimmed by 5 bases and V by 0 bases; bases with no gene match: 3. This chain's CDR3 is CASSLDPGGDTQYF. CDR3 DNA sequence: TGCGCCAGCAGCTTGGATCCGGGGGGAGATACGCAGTATTTT.

This clonotype was detected many times. V usage is TRBV4-2 and J usage is TRBJ2-2; D remains unclear. The CDR3 is 13 amino acids. CDR1 and CDR2 from the germline V gene are LGHNA and YNFKEQ. V lost 4 bases and J 6 bases, leaving 9 bases between the germline ends. The CDR3 is CASSRQRAGELFF. CDR3 nucleotides: TGTGCCAGCAGCCGGCAAAGGGCCGGGGAGCTGTTTTTT.

This clonotype was counted at least ten times. The chain combines TRBV20-1 with TRBJ1-2; 9 bases match TRBD1. Trimming at V came to 6 bases and at J to 4 bases, leaving 9 bases not matched to a gene. This CDR3 is 14 amino acids long. CDR1 and CDR2 (germline): DFQATT, SNEGSKA (reference sequence). The CDR3 sequence: CSAKNRDRVYGYTF. In nucleotides, the CDR3 is TGCAGTGCCAAAAACAGGGACAGGGTCTATGGCTACACCTTC.

To note about this clonotype: A much larger clone sits a single nucleotide away, making a read error possible. The chain employs TRBV27 and TRBJ1-3; D not resolved. Trimming pared 5 bases from V and 3 bases from J, leaving 11 bases between. The CDR3 is 14 amino acids. The germline V gene has CDR1 MNHEY and CDR2 SMNVEV (reference sequence). CDR3 sequence (DNA): TGTGCCAGCAGTCCTTTGCGCTATGGAAACACCATATATTTT. Protein product: CASSPLRYGNTIYF.

The genes are TRBV12-3 or TRBV12-4 and TRBJ1-5, with 8 bases identical to TRBD1. The V and J ends lost 1 base and 1 base, in that order; junction bases with no gene match: 6. This CDR3 has 17 amino acids. As DNA, the CDR3 is TGTGCCAGCAGTTTAGACACAGGGGGACTGAGCAATCAGCCCCAGCATTTT. Translated: CASSLDTGGLSNQPQHF.

The rearrangement uses TRBV15 and TRBJ2-2, with TRBD1 matching 12 bases. Germline V lookup: CDR1 LNHNV, CDR2 YYDKDF (reference sequence). V shed 7 bases and J 7 bases; nucleotides not matched to a gene: 13. The CDR3 has 17 amino acids. CDR3 in DNA: TGTGCCACCACCCCGGGACAGGGGGCGCTTGACGACGGGGAGCTGTTTTTT. Protein product: CATTPGQGALDDGELFF.

This clonotype was found many times. J is TRBJ1-2 and V is TRBV5-5, with D unclear. This CDR3 spans 13 amino acids. V dropped 2 bases and J dropped 7 bases, with 12 bases sitting between them. Germline V gene lookup returns CDR1 SGHKS and CDR2 YYEKEE (reference sequence). The CDR3 nucleotides are TGTGCCAGCAGCTTCGACCCGGCATCTGGCTACACCTTC. This codes for CASSFDPASGYTF.

This clonotype was observed a few times. The chain links TRBV28 to TRBJ2-7; TRBD2 aligns across 9 bases. The CDR3 totals 18 residues. Trimming at V came to 3 bases and at J to 0 bases, leaving 12 bases not matched to a gene. CDR1 is MDHEN and CDR2 is SYDVKM in the germline V gene. Here the CDR3 reads CASSFLVVAGAISYEQYF. For the CDR3, the DNA is TGTGCCAGCAGTTTCTTGGTAGTAGCGGGAGCCATCTCCTACGAGCAGTACTTC. Combining the CDR3 with reference TRBV28 and TRBJ2-7 gives the whole variable domain DVKVTQSSRYLVKRTGEKVFLECVQDMDHENMFWYRQDPGLGLRLIYFSYDVKMKEKGDIPEGYSVSREKKERFSLILESASTNQTSMYLCASSFLVVAGAISYEQYFGPGTRLTVT.

In this sample, this clonotype turned up many times. The genes are TRBV5-1 and TRBJ2-3; D gene ambiguous. The V gene lost 0 bases and the J gene lost 3 bases, with 8 bases spanning the gap. CDR1 SGHRS and CDR2 YFSETQ come from the germline V gene. The CDR3 loop spans 14 amino acids. The CDR3 sequence is CASSLEDLTDTQYF. The CDR3 bases are TGCGCCAGCAGCTTGGAGGACCTTACAGATACGCAGTATTTT.

This clonotype has ten or more counts. An end of the junction differs from the germline gene, which may be a read error. This rearrangement joins TRBV6-5 to TRBJ2-7, with D uncertain. This CDR3 is 14 amino acids long. Germline assignment: CDR1 MNHEY and CDR2 SVGAGI. The CDR3 loop reads CASSSPSGIKRAVF. The CDR3 bases are TGTGCCAGCAGTTCCCCCAGTGGGATCAAACGGGCAGTCTTC.

Note on this clonotype: A read error may explain this, as a much larger clone is one base away. The chain carries TRBV5-5 and TRBJ2-1, with 11 bases aligning to TRBD1. The CDR3 runs to 16 residues. Germline V gene data show CDR1 as SGHKS and CDR2 as YYEKEE (reference sequence). This CDR3 reads CAISPSPGQGDNEQFF. DNA for the CDR3: TGTGCCATCAGCCCCTCCCCGGGACAGGGGGACAATGAGCAGTTCTTC.

Details on this clonotype: Possible read error: a much larger clone is one base away. The rearrangement links TRBV5-1 to TRBJ2-2; D possibly corresponds to TRBD2 (5 bases). The CDR3 runs to 14 residues. Deletions cut 6 bases from V and 4 bases from J, with 13 bases between. Germline CDR1 SGHRS, CDR2 YFSETQ. The CDR3 DNA follows: TGCGCCAGCAATTCGGCTAGCTTCACCGGGGAGCTGTTTTTT. Translation: CASNSASFTGELFF.

Concerning this clonotype itself: Since a much larger clone is just one base distant, this may be a read error. The chain has TRBV20-1 and TRBJ2-1; 8 bases are shared with TRBD2. Germline-derived CDR1 and CDR2 are DFQATT and SNEGSKA (reference sequence). The CDR3 has 15 amino acids. The CDR3 DNA reads TGCTGTGCTAGTTTGTTCCTAGCGGGTGGCAATGAGCAGTTCTTC. Amino acid sequence: CCASLFLAGGNEQFF.

Regarding this clonotype: A much larger clone is a single base away; this may be a read error. The CDR3 bases are TGCAGCGTTTGGGCGTCGAGGGATGAGACCCAGTACTTC. It specifies CSVWASRDETQYF. The gene calls are TRBV29-1 and TRBJ2-5; tentative D call: TRBD2 (5 bases). The germline V gene has CDR1 SQVTM and CDR2 ANQGSEA. This CDR3 contains 13 residues. V gave up 5 bases and J gave up 5 bases, with 15 bases separating them.

This clonotype was counted a few times. CDR3 sequence: CASGLVLAGRPHYEQYF. In nucleotides, the CDR3 is TGTGCTAGTGGTTTGGTTCTAGCGGGGCGACCGCATTACGAGCAGTACTTC. The chain carries TRBV12-5 and TRBJ2-7, with TRBD2 identical over 9 bases. The germline CDR1 and CDR2 sequences are LGHNT and FRNRAP. This CDR3 contains 17 residues. V shed 0 bases and J 4 bases; nucleotides not matched to a gene: 10. The whole variable domain, remainder taken from reference TRBV12-5 and TRBJ2-7, is DARVTQTPRHKVTEMGQEVTMRCQPILGHNTVFWYRQTMMQGLELLAYFRNRAPLDDSGMPKDRFSAEMPDATLATLKIQPSEPRDSAVYFCASGLVLAGRPHYEQYFGPGTRLTVT.

This clonotype was detected many times. V and J are TRBV5-1 and TRBJ2-3, with TRBD2 matching over 10 bases. The length of the CDR3 is 15 residues. V lost 4 bases to trimming and J lost 4 bases; unmatched junction nucleotides: 6. Looked up from germline, CDR1 is SGHRS and CDR2 is YFSETQ. The CDR3 region is CASSLAGEVSDTQYF. For the CDR3, the DNA is TGCGCCAGCAGCCTAGCGGGAGAGGTATCAGATACGCAGTATTTT.